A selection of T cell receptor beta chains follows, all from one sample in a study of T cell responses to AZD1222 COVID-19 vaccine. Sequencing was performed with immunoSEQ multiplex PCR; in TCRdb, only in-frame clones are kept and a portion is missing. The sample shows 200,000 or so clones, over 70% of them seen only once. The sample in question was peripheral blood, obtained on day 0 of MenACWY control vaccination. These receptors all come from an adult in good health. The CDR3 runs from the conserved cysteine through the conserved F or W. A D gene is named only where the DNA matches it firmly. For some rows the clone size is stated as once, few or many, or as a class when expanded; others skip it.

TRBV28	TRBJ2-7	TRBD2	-	TGTGCCAGCAGTTTAACCCCTCCTAGCGGGGGCTACGAGCAGTACTTC	CASSLTPPSGGYEQYF
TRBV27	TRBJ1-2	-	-	TGTGCCAGCAGGTCCGATGGGGATGGCTACACCTTC	CASRSDGDGYTF
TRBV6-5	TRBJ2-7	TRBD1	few	TGTGCCAGCAGTAAGACGGACAGGCTTTACGAGCAGTACTTC	CASSKTDRLYEQYF
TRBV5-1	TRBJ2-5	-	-	TGCGCCAGCAGTGATCAGGGGTTCCAAGAGACCCAGTACTTC	CASSDQGFQETQYF
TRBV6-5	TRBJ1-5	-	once	TGTGCCAGCAGTCTTACCCATAGCAATCAGCCCCAGCATTTT	CASSLTHSNQPQHF
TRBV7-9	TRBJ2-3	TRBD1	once	TGTGCCAGCAGCTTAAAAGTGACAGGGCTAGTAGATACGCAGTATTTT	CASSLKVTGLVDTQYF
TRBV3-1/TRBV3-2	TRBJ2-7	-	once	TGTGCCAGCAGCCAGCCAGGGGACGAGCAGTACTTC	CASSQPGDEQYF
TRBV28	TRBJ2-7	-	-	TGTGCCAGCAGTTTACCTCGCCGGTACGAGCAGTACTTC	CASSLPRRYEQYF
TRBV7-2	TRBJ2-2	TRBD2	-	TGTGCCAGCAGCTTAGTAGGACTAGCGGGGGGGCACGGCACCGGGGAGCTGTTTTTT	CASSLVGLAGGHGTGELFF
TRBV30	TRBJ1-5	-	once	TGTGCCTGGAGTGTCGGGGGGGCCCCTAATCAGCCCCAGCATTTT	CAWSVGGAPNQPQHF
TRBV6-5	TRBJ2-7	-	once	TGTGCCAGCGGCGCTCGCCTCTCCTACGAGCAGTACTTC	CASGARLSYEQYF
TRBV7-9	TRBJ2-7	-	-	TGTGCCAGCAGCTTAAATTCAGTTTCCTACGAGCAGTACTTC	CASSLNSVSYEQYF
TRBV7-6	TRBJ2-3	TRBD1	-	TGTGCCAGCAGCCGGGGACAGGGAAGATCGGATACGCAGTATTTT	CASSRGQGRSDTQYF
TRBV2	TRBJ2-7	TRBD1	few	TGTGCCAGCAGTGAAGGGACAGGGGACGAGCAGTACTTC	CASSEGTGDEQYF
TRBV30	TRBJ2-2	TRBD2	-	TGTGCCTGGAGTGGGGTAGCGGGAGCCCTCGGGGAGCTGTTTTTT	CAWSGVAGALGELFF